This TCR beta chain was sequenced for a study of T cell responses to AZD1222 COVID-19 vaccine. In the case of this clone: Its specificity is unknown.

Findings and limits, study-wide: Mostly white British, mostly female donors; authors suggested clonal diversity may be underestimated. It was only six AZD1222 recipients who were seropositive at baseline. Samples come after the peak T cell response, not at day 14. The study found Spike-specific TCR breadth and depth rose after two AZD1222 doses.

Trimming removed 4 bases from V and 7 bases from J; junction bases left unmatched: 17. CDR3 length: 17 amino acids. Germline lookup yields CDR1 SNHLY and CDR2 FYNNEI. Profiling relied on immunoSEQ multiplex PCR, and the TCRdb table lists in-frame clones only, not all of them. This table has approximately 150,000 clones, about nine tenths appearing once. The rearrangement links TRBV2 to TRBJ2-7, with 9 bases identical to TRBD2. Here the sequenced sample was peripheral blood, taken 28 days after the second AZD1222 dose. The origin of this receptor is an adult who received the AZD1222 COVID-19 vaccine. CDR3 DNA sequence: TGTGCCAGCAGTGCGCGAACTAGCGGGTACCCTGTGGAAGAGCAGTACTTC. Protein sequence: CASSARTSGYPVEEQYF.